A single sample gave rise to the 9 T cell receptor beta chains below, sequenced in a study of blood T cell repertoires in COVID-19. Only in-frame clones appear in the TCRdb table, and some are missing; sequencing was by immunoSEQ multiplex PCR. The table lists some 390,000 clones, around 91% of them singletons, with roughly 1.4% in the top ten. The specimen sequenced was peripheral blood. The source of these receptors is a middle-aged woman with COVID-19, enrolled during active disease.

The chain has TRBV5-1 and TRBJ2-7, with 7 bases aligning to TRBD1. The CDR3 covers 15 residues. From germline, CDR1 is SGHRS and CDR2 YFSETQ. Trimming removed 0 bases from V and 2 bases from J; junction bases left unmatched: 5. The DNA of the CDR3 is TGCGCCAGCAGCTTGGATGGACAGGAAACCTACGAGCAGTACTTC. Translation gives CASSLDGQETYEQYF.

The chain is built from TRBV27 and TRBJ2-7; D uncertain. The CDR3 covers 15 residues. The V and J ends lost 3 bases and 2 bases respectively, with 14 bases between them. CDR1 is MNHEY and CDR2 is SMNVEV in the germline V gene (reference sequence). Written as DNA, the CDR3 is TGTGCCAGCAGTTTGATGGCTCATAACCCCTACGAGCAGTACTTC. It translates to CASSLMAHNPYEQYF.

This chain uses TRBV9 with TRBJ1-1; D remains unclear. Trimming took 4 bases from V and 3 from J, leaving 13 bases between them. The CDR3 has 14 amino acids. Looked up from germline, CDR1 is SGDLS and CDR2 is YYNGEE. The CDR3 protein is CASSPLLGDTEAFF. The CDR3 DNA follows: TGTGCCAGCAGCCCCCTCCTTGGAGACACTGAAGCTTTCTTT.

The chain recombines TRBV25-1 with TRBJ2-2; D is possibly TRBD2 (5 bases). The CDR3 loop spans 16 amino acids. V was cut by 6 bases and J by 0 bases, with 14 bases left in between. CDR1 and CDR2 (germline): MGHDK, SYGVNS. The CDR3 nucleotides read TGTGCCAGCAGCCCTGCGGGCGTAGCGAACACCGGGGAGCTGTTTTTT. Translating it yields CASSPAGVANTGELFF.

The DNA of the CDR3 is TGTGCCAGCAGAACCGGGACAGGGGGCGTCACCGGGGAGCTGTTTTTT. It yields the protein CASRTGTGGVTGELFF. The V gene is TRBV28, the J gene TRBJ2-2, with 12 bases fitting TRBD1. Germline-derived CDR1 and CDR2 are MDHEN and SYDVKM. V gave up 6 bases and J gave up 4 bases; unmatched junction bases: 6. This CDR3 has 16 amino acids.

This clone was observed a single time. The V gene is TRBV27, the J gene TRBJ1-6, with a possible D match to TRBD1 (5 bases). The length of the CDR3 is 13 residues. V lost 5 bases to trimming and J lost 11 bases, with 13 bases between them. Germline CDR1 MNHEY, CDR2 SMNVEV (reference sequence). In DNA form, the CDR3 reads TGTGCCAGCAGTGGGGCCGCAGGGACACCCCTCCACTTT. Its protein product is CASSGAAGTPLHF.

This clone was seen repeatedly, ten times or more. V and J are TRBV11-2 and TRBJ2-1; 8 bases are a match to TRBD1. The CDR3 length is 17 residues. The ends lost 3 bases at V and 6 bases at J; junction bases unmatched: 13. Germline CDR1 reads SGHAT; CDR2 reads FQNNGV. Here the CDR3 DNA reads TGTGCCAGCAGCTTTGTCGGCTCTACAGGGGGACTCAATGAGCAGTTCTTC. Translated, it gives CASSFVGSTGGLNEQFF.

The chain employs TRBV6-5 and TRBJ2-1; a weak D match, TRBD2 (5 bases). CDR3 length: 15 residues. Germline loops: CDR1 MNHEY, CDR2 SVGAGI. The germline V and J ends were trimmed by 4 bases and 2 bases, with 12 bases remaining between them. The CDR3 region is CASSSAEEAYNEQFF. For the CDR3, the DNA is TGTGCCAGCAGTTCAGCGGAGGAGGCCTACAATGAGCAGTTCTTC.

V and J are TRBV6-5 and TRBJ2-7, with D possibly TRBD1 on 6 matching bases. V was shortened by 6 bases and J by 1 base, with 16 bases between the two germline ends. The CDR3 loop spans 15 amino acids. Looked up from germline, CDR1 is MNHEY and CDR2 is SVGAGI. The CDR3 loop is CASSLTGWESYEQYF. The CDR3 DNA reads as TGTGCCAGCAGCTTAACAGGGTGGGAGTCCTACGAGCAGTACTTC.